The rows below give T cell receptor beta chains drawn from one sample of a study of shared clonotypes between healthy human individuals. Sequencing used immunoSEQ multiplex PCR; TCRdb keeps in-frame clones, though not all of them. Among approximately 600,000 clones listed, 85% to 95% were seen once. The sequenced sample consisted of naive CD8+ T cells sorted from blood. These receptors all stem from a woman aged 25 to 45 in good health. Each CDR3 is given with its conserved first and last residue. Each record gives: clone size, J gene, V gene, D gene, CDR3 DNA, CDR3 protein. The D gene is left open where the match is weak. The size field is filled for only some rows; it gives once, few, many or a size class.

-	TRBJ2-7	TRBV5-4	TRBD2	TGTGCCAGCAGCAGGGAGGGCCGGGCCCACGAGCAGTACTTC	CASSREGRAHEQYF
-	TRBJ2-5	TRBV28	-	TGTGCCAGCACCTCACCCTATCGCACAGACGGGGTACAAGAGACCCAGTACTTC	CASTSPYRTDGVQETQYF
-	TRBJ1-4	TRBV5-1	-	TGCGCCAGCAGCTTGCGGGAGAGGGTTAATGAAAAACTGTTTTTT	CASSLRERVNEKLFF
-	TRBJ2-6	TRBV29-1	-	TGCAGCGTTGGCACGGCGAAAACTGGGGCCAACGTCCTGACTTTC	CSVGTAKTGANVLTF
-	TRBJ1-2	TRBV13	-	TGTGCCAGCAGCTTAAGTCGGTCAGGGGTAACCTATGGCTACACCTTC	CASSLSRSGVTYGYTF
-	TRBJ1-5	TRBV4-1	-	TGCGCCAGCAGCCAGACGCCGGGGCCCGGTCCGCCCCAGCATTTT	CASSQTPGPGPPQHF
-	TRBJ2-5	TRBV7-9	-	TGTGCCAGCAGCTACGGGTCCCAAGAGACCCAGTACTTC	CASSYGSQETQYF
-	TRBJ2-7	TRBV19	-	TGTGCCAGTAGTATGGGTCTTTCCTACGAGCAGTACTTC	CASSMGLSYEQYF
-	TRBJ2-2	TRBV19	-	TGTGCCAGTAGTATATTGGAAGGGGGCGGGGAGCTGTTTTTT	CASSILEGGGELFF
-	TRBJ2-7	TRBV6-6	-	TGTGCCAGCAGTCCGGGACCTAGCGTCGAGCAGTACTTC	CASSPGPSVEQYF
once	TRBJ1-5	TRBV15	-	TGTGCCACCAGCAGAGATGAGGGATTGAGGAGGGGACATCAGCCCCAGCATTTT	CATSRDEGLRRGHQPQHF
-	TRBJ2-7	TRBV5-1	-	TGCGCCAGCAGCTTGTCAAAGGGAACCTCCTACGAGCAGTACTTC	CASSLSKGTSYEQYF
-	TRBJ1-4	TRBV5-6	-	TGTGCCAGCAGCTGGGGGACCGAAAAACTGTTTTTT	CASSWGTEKLFF
-	TRBJ2-1	TRBV11-2	-	TGTGCCAGCAGCTTAGATCCCGCGCACAATGAGCAGTTCTTC	CASSLDPAHNEQFF
-	TRBJ1-2	TRBV13	-	TGTGCCAGCAGCTTAGGATCAGGGGTCGTCGGCTACACCTTC	CASSLGSGVVGYTF
once	TRBJ1-2	TRBV5-4	-	TGTGCCAGCAGCCCCGGCGGTGTTTATGGCTACACCTTC	CASSPGGVYGYTF
once	TRBJ2-7	TRBV19	TRBD2	TGTGCCAGTAGTATAGGCGGGGGACCCTCCTACGAGCAGTACTTC	CASSIGGGPSYEQYF
-	TRBJ1-2	TRBV27	TRBD1	TGTGCCAGCAGTTTATTGGCAGGGGGCGAGGGCCTTAACTATGGCTACACCTTC	CASSLLAGGEGLNYGYTF
-	TRBJ2-7	TRBV6-4	TRBD2	TGTGCCAGCAGTGGTATAACTAGCGGGAGTACAGGTATCTTCTACGAGCAGTACTTC	CASSGITSGSTGIFYEQYF
-	TRBJ2-7	TRBV5-5	-	TGTGCCAGCAGCTTGGTGCGGTCAACGGGCTACGAGCAGTACTTC	CASSLVRSTGYEQYF
once	TRBJ2-7	TRBV7-3	TRBD1	TGTGCCAGCAGCCCGGGTCCCGGGACAGGTTCGGGTGAGCAGTACTTC	CASSPGPGTGSGEQYF
-	TRBJ2-1	TRBV27	TRBD2	TGTGCCAGCAGGACTAGCGGGAGTTTTTTTTACTACAATGAGCAGTTCTTC	CASRTSGSFFYYNEQFF
-	TRBJ1-4	TRBV25-1	-	TGTGCCAGCAGTGAATCGGGAGGTGATGAAAAACTGTTTTTT	CASSESGGDEKLFF